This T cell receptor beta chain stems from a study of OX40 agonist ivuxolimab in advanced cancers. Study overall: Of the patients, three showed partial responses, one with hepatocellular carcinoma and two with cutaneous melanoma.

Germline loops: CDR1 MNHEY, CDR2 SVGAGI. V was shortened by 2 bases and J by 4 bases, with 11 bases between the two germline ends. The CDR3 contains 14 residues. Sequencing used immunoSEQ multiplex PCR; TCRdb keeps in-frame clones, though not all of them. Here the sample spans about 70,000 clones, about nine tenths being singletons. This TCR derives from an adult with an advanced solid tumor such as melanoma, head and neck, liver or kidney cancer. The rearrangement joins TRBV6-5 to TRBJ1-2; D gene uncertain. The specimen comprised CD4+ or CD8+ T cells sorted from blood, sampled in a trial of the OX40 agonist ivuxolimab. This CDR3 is CASSYEGGIYGYTF. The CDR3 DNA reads TGTGCCAGCAGTTACGAGGGAGGGATCTATGGCTACACCTTC.